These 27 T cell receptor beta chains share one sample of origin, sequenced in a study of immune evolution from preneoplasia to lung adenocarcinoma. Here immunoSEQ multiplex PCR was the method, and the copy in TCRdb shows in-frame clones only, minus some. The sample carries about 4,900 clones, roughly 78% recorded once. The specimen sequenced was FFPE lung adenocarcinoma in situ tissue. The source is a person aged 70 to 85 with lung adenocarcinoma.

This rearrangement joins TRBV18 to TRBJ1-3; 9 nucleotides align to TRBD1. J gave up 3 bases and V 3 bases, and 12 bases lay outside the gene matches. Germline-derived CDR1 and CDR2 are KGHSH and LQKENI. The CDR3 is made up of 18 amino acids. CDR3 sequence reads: CASSPYDLGQGHGNTIYF. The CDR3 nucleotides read TGTGCCAGCTCACCGTACGACCTGGGACAGGGACATGGAAACACCATATATTTT.

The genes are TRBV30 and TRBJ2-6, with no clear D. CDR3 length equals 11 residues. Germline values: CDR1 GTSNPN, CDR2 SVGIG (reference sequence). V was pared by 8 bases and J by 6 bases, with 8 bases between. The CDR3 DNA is TGTGCCAGAGATAAGGCCAACGTCCTGACTTTC. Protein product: CARDKANVLTF.

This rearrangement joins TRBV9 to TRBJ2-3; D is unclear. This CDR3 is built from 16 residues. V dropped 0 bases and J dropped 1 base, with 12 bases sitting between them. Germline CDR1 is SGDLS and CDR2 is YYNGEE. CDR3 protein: CASSVGVAPRTDTQYF. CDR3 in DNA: TGTGCCAGCAGCGTAGGAGTAGCCCCTCGCACAGATACGCAGTATTTT.

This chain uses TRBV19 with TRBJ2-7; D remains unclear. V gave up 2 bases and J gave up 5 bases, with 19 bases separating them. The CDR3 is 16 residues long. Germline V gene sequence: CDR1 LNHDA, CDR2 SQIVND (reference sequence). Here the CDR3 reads CASSIQDQDPPHEQYF. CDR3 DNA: TGTGCCAGTAGTATACAGGACCAGGACCCGCCCCACGAGCAGTACTTC.

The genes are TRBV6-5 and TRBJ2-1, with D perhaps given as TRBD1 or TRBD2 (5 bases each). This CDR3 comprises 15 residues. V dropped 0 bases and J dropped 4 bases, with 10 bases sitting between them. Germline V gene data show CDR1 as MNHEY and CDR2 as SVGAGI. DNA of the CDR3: TGTGCCAGCAGTTACTCCCGGGACGTTTACAATGAGCAGTTCTTC. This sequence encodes CASSYSRDVYNEQFF.

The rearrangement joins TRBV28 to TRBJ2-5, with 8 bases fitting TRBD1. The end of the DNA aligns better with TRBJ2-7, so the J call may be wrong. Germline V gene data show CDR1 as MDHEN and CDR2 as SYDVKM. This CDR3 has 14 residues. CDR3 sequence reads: CASGITGGIYEQYF. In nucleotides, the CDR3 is TGTGCCAGCGGCATAACAGGGGGTATCTACGAGCAGTACTTC.

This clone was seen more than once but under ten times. The CDR3 nucleotides read TGTGCCAGCAACCAGGGGATCTATGGCTACACCTTC. Translating gives CASNQGIYGYTF. The chain employs TRBV7-9 and TRBJ1-2; D might be TRBD1 (6 bases). V lost 7 bases to trimming and J lost 4 bases, with 10 bases between them. CDR3 size: 12 residues. Germline V gene sequence: CDR1 SEHNR, CDR2 FQNEAQ (reference sequence).

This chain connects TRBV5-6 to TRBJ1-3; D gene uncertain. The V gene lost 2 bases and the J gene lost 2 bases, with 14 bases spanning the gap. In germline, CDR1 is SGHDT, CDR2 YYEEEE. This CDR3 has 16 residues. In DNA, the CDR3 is TGTGCCAGCAGCTTCGGGCAGCCCGCTCCTGGAAACACCATATATTTT. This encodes CASSFGQPAPGNTIYF.

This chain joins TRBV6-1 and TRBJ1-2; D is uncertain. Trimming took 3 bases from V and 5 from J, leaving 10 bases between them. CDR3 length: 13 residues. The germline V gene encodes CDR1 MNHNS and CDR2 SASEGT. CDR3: CASSENSQYGYTF. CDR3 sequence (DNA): TGTGCCAGCAGTGAGAACTCCCAATATGGCTACACCTTC.

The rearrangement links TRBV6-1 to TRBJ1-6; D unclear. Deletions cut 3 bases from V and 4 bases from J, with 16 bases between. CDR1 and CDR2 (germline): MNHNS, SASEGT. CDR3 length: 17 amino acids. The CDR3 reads CASSDPRTPFYNSPLHF. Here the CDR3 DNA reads TGTGCCAGCAGTGATCCACGGACTCCCTTTTATAATTCACCCCTCCACTTT.

This CDR3 reads CASSSGGPEAFF. The CDR3 DNA reads TGTGCCAGCAGTTCGGGGGGCCCAGAAGCTTTCTTT. The V and J genes are TRBV7-3 and TRBJ1-1, with D tentatively TRBD1 (6 bases). Trimming took 6 bases from V and 8 from J, leaving 13 bases between them. CDR1 is SGHTA and CDR2 is FQGTGA in the germline V gene. There are 12 residues in the CDR3.

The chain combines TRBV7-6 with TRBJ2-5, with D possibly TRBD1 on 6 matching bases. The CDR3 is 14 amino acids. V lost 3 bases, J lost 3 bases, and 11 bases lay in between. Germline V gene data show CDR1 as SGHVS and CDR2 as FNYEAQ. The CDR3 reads CASSLGTGKETQYF. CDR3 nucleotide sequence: TGTGCCAGCAGCTTGGGCACAGGGAAAGAGACCCAGTACTTC.

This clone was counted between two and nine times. CDR3 DNA: TGTGCCAGCAGCTTCACAAGACTTAAGCGGGAGGGCCGAAATAGCACAGATACGCAGTATTTT. Translating gives CASSFTRLKREGRNSTDTQYF. This chain joins TRBV7-3 and TRBJ2-3; 10 bases fit TRBD2. V dropped 3 bases and J dropped 0; count of bases not matched to a gene: 18. The CDR3 is 21 amino acids. The germline V gene encodes CDR1 SGHTA and CDR2 FQGTGA.

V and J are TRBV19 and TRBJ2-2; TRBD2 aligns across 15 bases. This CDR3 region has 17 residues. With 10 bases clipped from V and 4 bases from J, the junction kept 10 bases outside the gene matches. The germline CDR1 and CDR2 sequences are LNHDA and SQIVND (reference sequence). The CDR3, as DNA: TGTGCCACCAAATCAGGGACTAGCGGGGGGACCACCGGGGAGCTGTTTTTT. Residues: CATKSGTSGGTTGELFF.

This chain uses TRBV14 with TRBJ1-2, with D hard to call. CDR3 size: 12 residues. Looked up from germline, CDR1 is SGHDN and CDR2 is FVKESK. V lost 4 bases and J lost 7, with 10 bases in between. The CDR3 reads CASSLGRLGYTF. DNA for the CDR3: TGTGCCAGCAGCCTAGGACGCCTTGGCTACACCTTC.

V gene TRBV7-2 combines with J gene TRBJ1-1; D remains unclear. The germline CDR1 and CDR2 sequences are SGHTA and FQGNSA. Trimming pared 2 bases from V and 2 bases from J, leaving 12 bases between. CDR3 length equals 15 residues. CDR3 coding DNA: TGTGCCAGCAGCTTAAGCCCGGCCATAAACACTGAAGCTTTCTTT. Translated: CASSLSPAINTEAFF. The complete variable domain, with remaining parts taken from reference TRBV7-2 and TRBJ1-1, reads GAGVSQSPSNKVTEKGKDVELRCDPISGHTALYWYRQSLGQGLEFLIYFQGNSAPDKSGLPSDRFSAERTGGSVSTLTIQRTQQEDSAVYLCASSLSPAINTEAFFGQGTRLTVV.

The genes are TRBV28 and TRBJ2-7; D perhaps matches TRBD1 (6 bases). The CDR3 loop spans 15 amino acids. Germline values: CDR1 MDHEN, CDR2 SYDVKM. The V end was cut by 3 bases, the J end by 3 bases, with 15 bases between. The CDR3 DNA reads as TGTGCCAGCAGTTTTAGTGCTGGGACATACTACGAGCAGTACTTC. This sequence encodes CASSFSAGTYYEQYF.

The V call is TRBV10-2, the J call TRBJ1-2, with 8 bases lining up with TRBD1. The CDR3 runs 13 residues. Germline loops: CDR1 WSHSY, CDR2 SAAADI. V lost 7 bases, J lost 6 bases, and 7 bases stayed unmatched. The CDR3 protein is CASTKRTGNGYTF. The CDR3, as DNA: TGCGCCAGCACAAAAAGGACAGGGAATGGCTACACCTTC.

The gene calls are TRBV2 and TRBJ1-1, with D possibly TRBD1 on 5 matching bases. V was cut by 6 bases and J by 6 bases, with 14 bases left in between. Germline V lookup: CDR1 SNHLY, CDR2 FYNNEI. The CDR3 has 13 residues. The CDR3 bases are TGTGCCAGCAGGATGGACCCACAGGCTGAAGCTTTCTTT. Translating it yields CASRMDPQAEAFF.

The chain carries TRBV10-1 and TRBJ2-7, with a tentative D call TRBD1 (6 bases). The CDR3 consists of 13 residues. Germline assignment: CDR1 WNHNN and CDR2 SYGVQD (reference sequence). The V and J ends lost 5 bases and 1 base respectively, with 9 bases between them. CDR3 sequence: CASSRQASYEQYF. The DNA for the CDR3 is TGCGCCAGCAGTAGACAGGCTTCCTACGAGCAGTACTTC.

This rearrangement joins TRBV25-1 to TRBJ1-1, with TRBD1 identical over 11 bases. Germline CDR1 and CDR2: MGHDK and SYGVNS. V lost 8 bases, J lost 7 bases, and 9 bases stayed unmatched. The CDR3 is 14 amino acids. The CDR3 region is CASRTGGSGGEAFF. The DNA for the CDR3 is TGTGCCAGCCGGACAGGGGGCTCTGGAGGTGAAGCTTTCTTT.

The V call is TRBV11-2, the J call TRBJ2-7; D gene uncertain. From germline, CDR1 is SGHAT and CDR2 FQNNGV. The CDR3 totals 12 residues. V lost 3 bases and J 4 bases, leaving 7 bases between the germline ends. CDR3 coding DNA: TGTGCCAGCAGCTTGTTGAGTTACGAGCAGTACTTC. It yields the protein CASSLLSYEQYF.

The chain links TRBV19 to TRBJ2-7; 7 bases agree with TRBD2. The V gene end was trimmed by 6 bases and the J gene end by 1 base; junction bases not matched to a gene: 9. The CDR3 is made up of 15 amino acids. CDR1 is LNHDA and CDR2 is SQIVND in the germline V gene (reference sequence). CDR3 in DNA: TGTGCCAGTAGGACGGCGCCGGGGGGATCCTACGAGCAGTACTTC. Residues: CASRTAPGGSYEQYF.

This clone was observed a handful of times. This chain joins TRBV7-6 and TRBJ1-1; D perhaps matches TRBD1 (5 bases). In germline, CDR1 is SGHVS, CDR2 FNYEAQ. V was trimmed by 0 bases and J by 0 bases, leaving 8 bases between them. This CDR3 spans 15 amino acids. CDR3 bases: TGTGCCAGCAGCTTAGCGCAGGGCCTGAACACTGAAGCTTTCTTT. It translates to CASSLAQGLNTEAFF.

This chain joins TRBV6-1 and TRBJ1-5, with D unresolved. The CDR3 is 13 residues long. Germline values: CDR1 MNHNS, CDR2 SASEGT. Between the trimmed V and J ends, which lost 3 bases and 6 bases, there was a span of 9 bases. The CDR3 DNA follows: TGTGCCAGCAGTGAGGTCAGAAGTCAGCCCCAGCATTTT. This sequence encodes CASSEVRSQPQHF.

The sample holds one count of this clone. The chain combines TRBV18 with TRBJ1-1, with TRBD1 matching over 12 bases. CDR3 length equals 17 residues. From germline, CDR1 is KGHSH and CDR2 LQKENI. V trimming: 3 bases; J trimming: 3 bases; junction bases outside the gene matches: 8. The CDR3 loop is CASSPGGTGGGDTEAFF. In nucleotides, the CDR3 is TGTGCCAGCTCACCGGGCGGGACAGGGGGCGGGGACACTGAAGCTTTCTTT.

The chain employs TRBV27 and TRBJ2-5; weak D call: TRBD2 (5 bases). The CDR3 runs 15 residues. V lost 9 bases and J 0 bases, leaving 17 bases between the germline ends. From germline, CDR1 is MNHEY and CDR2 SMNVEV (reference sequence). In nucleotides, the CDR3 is TGTGCCAGTCACACACTAAGCGGCCACCAAGAGACCCAGTACTTC. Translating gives CASHTLSGHQETQYF.